This is a list of T cell receptor beta chains from one sample in a study of PD-1 blockade in classical Hodgkin lymphoma. The table came from immunoSEQ multiplex PCR; TCRdb's copy has only in-frame clones and leaves some out. The repertoire has tens of thousands of clones, around 80% of them found once; the top ten carry over 20%. The material sequenced was peripheral blood mononuclear cells (PBMCs), taken before the second cycle of nivolumab. The receptors originated from a human donor with classical Hodgkin lymphoma. The CDR3 runs from the conserved cysteine through the conserved F or W. Each record gives: clone size, J gene, D gene, V gene, CDR3 protein, CDR3 DNA. D genes are given only for firm matches. Rows give clone size only sometimes, using once, few, many, or a class for an expanded clone.

>NA|TRBJ1-1|NA|TRBV19
CASSIRGVGTEAFF
TGTGCCAGTAGTATTCGGGGGGTTGGCACTGAAGCTTTCTTT
>few|TRBJ2-2|NA|TRBV11-3
CASSLDLTGELFF
TGTGCCAGCAGCTTAGATCTAACCGGGGAGCTGTTTTTT
>NA|TRBJ2-5|TRBD2|TRBV19
CASATSGNPGETQYF
TGTGCCAGTGCTACTAGCGGGAACCCCGGTGAGACCCAGTACTTC
>NA|TRBJ1-4|NA|TRBV7-6
CASSPGGRGGEKLFF
TGTGCCAGCAGCCCCGGGGGCAGGGGAGGCGAAAAACTGTTTTTT
>NA|TRBJ2-4|NA|TRBV5-4
CASSLPRNGRGDIQYF
TGTGCCAGCAGCCTGCCCCGTAACGGGCGGGGTGACATTCAGTACTTC
>NA|TRBJ2-3|NA|TRBV7-9
CASRAGTRQGDTQYF
TGTGCTAGCCGGGCCGGGACACGGCAAGGGGATACGCAGTATTTT
>NA|TRBJ2-2|TRBD2|TRBV2
CASRRLAGVTGELFF
TGTGCCAGCAGGCGGCTAGCGGGGGTCACCGGGGAGCTGTTTTTT
>NA|TRBJ2-7|TRBD2|TRBV27
CASSLAGGPYEQYF
TGTGCCAGCAGTCTAGCGGGAGGGCCTTACGAGCAGTACTTC
>once|TRBJ1-2|NA|TRBV28
CASSLTPGGGGYTF
TGTGCCAGCAGTTTAACCCCAGGAGGGGGGGGCTACACCTTC
>NA|TRBJ1-6|NA|TRBV7-2
CASSQDRNSPLHF
TGTGCCAGCAGCCAGGACAGAAATTCACCCCTCCACTTT
>NA|TRBJ2-1|TRBD2|TRBV5-1
CASRLELAGLYNEQFF
TGCGCCAGCAGACTCGAACTAGCGGGACTCTACAATGAGCAGTTCTTC
>NA|TRBJ1-2|NA|TRBV15
CATSRGPTYTF
TGTGCCACCAGCAGAGGCCCGACCTACACCTTC
>NA|TRBJ2-1|TRBD2|TRBV7-3
CASSPYERGGYNEQFF
TGTGCCAGCAGCCCCTACGAGCGGGGGGGATACAATGAGCAGTTCTTC
>NA|TRBJ2-7|NA|TRBV7-2
CASSLVGPKNF
TGTGCCAGCAGCTTAGTCGGGCCGAAGAACTTC
>NA|TRBJ2-3|TRBD2|TRBV30
CAWRAGGRTDTQYF
TGTGCCTGGAGAGCGGGGGGGCGTACAGATACGCAGTATTTT
>NA|TRBJ1-3|NA|TRBV15
CATSRDGGINSGNTIYF
TGTGCCACCAGCAGAGACGGGGGGATAAATTCCGGAAACACCATATATTTT
>once|TRBJ2-1|NA|TRBV7-6
CASSSSVLGSYNEQFF
TGTGCCAGCAGCTCCTCGGTCTTGGGCTCCTACAATGAGCAGTTCTTC
>NA|TRBJ2-1|TRBD2|TRBV19
CASFGLAGGRRTYNEQFF
TGTGCCAGTTTCGGACTAGCGGGAGGCCGCCGGACTTACAATGAGCAGTTCTTC
>NA|TRBJ2-7|NA|TRBV5-6
CASSFSQVSNEQYF
TGTGCCAGCAGCTTTAGCCAGGTCAGCAACGAGCAGTACTTC
>NA|TRBJ1-3|NA|TRBV15
CATSRDKGTGNTIYF
TGTGCCACCAGCAGAGATAAGGGGACGGGAAACACCATATATTTT
>NA|TRBJ2-3|NA|TRBV13
CASSLGTNIGDTQYF
TGTGCCAGCAGCTTAGGGACGAACATCGGAGATACGCAGTATTTT
>NA|TRBJ2-2|NA|TRBV5-5
CASSLVAGTGELFF
TGTGCCAGCAGCTTGGTTGCGGGCACCGGGGAGCTGTTTTTT
>NA|TRBJ2-7|NA|TRBV7-3
CASSLTAPTGPGEQYF
TGTGCCAGCAGCTTAACGGCGCCCACGGGTCCGGGCGAGCAGTACTTC
>once|TRBJ2-3|NA|TRBV6-5
CASSSYSGTDTQYF
TGTGCCAGCAGTTCATACTCGGGCACAGATACGCAGTATTTT
>NA|TRBJ2-7|TRBD2|TRBV9
CASSVGVGEGMDEQYF
TGTGCCAGCAGCGTAGGGGTAGGGGAGGGTATGGACGAGCAGTACTTC
>NA|TRBJ2-5|NA|TRBV5-8
CASSLGTLALTLETQYF
TGTGCCAGCAGCTTGGGGACTCTAGCATTGACTTTGGAGACCCAGTACTTC
>few|TRBJ1-6|NA|TRBV28
CASTQFSKGLNNSPLHF
TGTGCCAGCACTCAATTCAGTAAAGGTCTAAATAATTCACCCCTCCACTTT
>NA|TRBJ2-3|NA|TRBV27
CASRPTAADTQYF
TGTGCCAGCAGACCGACAGCGGCAGATACGCAGTATTTT
>NA|TRBJ1-5|NA|TRBV6-5
CASSYTTGVNQPQHF
TGCGCCAGCAGTTACACAACAGGCGTCAATCAGCCCCAGCATTTT
>NA|TRBJ1-2|NA|TRBV19
CASSIRTRDPGYTF
TGTGCCAGTAGTATCAGGACAAGAGACCCTGGCTACACCTTC
>NA|TRBJ1-5|TRBD1|TRBV2
CATSARDRARLDQPQHF
TGTGCCACCAGCGCCCGGGACAGGGCAAGGTTAGATCAGCCCCAGCATTTT
>NA|TRBJ1-1|TRBD1|TRBV9
CASSPQDQRQGGTEAFF
TGTGCCAGCAGCCCCCAGGACCAAAGACAGGGGGGGACTGAAGCTTTCTTT
>few|TRBJ2-1|TRBD2|TRBV5-1
CASSLGVSGISTYNEQFF
TGCGCCAGCAGCTTGGGGGTTAGCGGGATCTCGACCTACAATGAGCAGTTCTTC
>NA|TRBJ2-7|NA|TRBV7-6
CASSLDTREQYF
TGTGCCAGCAGTTTGGACACGCGCGAGCAGTACTTC
>NA|TRBJ1-1|NA|TRBV2
CASNMGLLEAFF
TGTGCCAGCAATATGGGCTTGTTGGAAGCTTTCTTT
>NA|TRBJ1-4|NA|TRBV27
CASSLAERGVKLFF
TGTGCCAGCAGTTTAGCCGAAAGAGGGGTAAAACTGTTTTTT
>NA|TRBJ2-1|NA|TRBV5-8
CASTSPGSYNEQFF
TGTGCCAGCACCTCGCCTGGCTCCTACAATGAGCAGTTCTTC
>once|TRBJ1-1|NA|TRBV30
CAWSLRGVNTEAFF
TGTGCCTGGAGTCTAAGGGGAGTGAACACTGAAGCTTTCTTT
>NA|TRBJ2-3|TRBD2|TRBV30
CAWSVGIGGGNPDTQYF
TGTGCCTGGAGTGTCGGGATCGGGGGGGGCAATCCAGATACGCAGTATTTT
>NA|TRBJ2-5|NA|TRBV7-6
CASSLNRVKTQYF
TGTGCCAGCAGCTTAAATAGGGTAAAGACCCAGTACTTC
>NA|TRBJ2-1|NA|TRBV5-6
CASSLLEREGFF
TGTGCCAGCAGCTTATTAGAGAGAGAAGGGTTCTTC
>NA|TRBJ2-3|NA|TRBV9
CASSVVETDTQYF
TGTGCCAGCAGCGTAGTCGAAACAGATACGCAGTATTTT
>NA|TRBJ1-5|TRBD1|TRBV10-2
CASSGQGAQPQHF
TGCGCCAGCAGTGGGCAGGGGGCACAGCCCCAGCATTTT
>NA|TRBJ2-5|NA|TRBV18
CASSPPTAQETQYF
TGTGCCAGCTCACCACCGACGGCACAAGAGACCCAGTACTTC
>NA|TRBJ2-7|TRBD2|TRBV4-3
CASSQDILAGNRYEQYF
TGCGCCAGCAGCCAAGATATACTAGCGGGGAATAGGTACGAGCAGTACTTC
>NA|TRBJ2-7|TRBD2|TRBV23-1
CASSLRGREGWLREQYF
TGCGCCAGCAGTCTAAGGGGCAGGGAGGGGTGGCTTCGTGAGCAGTACTTC
>NA|TRBJ1-2|NA|TRBV6-1
CASSERSGYTF
TGTGCCAGCAGTGAAAGAAGTGGCTACACCTTC
>NA|TRBJ1-4|NA|TRBV19
CASSQLATNEKLFF
TGTGCCAGTAGCCAGTTGGCAACTAATGAAAAACTGTTTTTT
>NA|TRBJ2-2|NA|TRBV18
CASSPNTGELFF
TGTGCCAGCTCTCCCAACACCGGGGAGCTGTTTTTT
>NA|TRBJ1-2|NA|TRBV5-5
CASSSLVGGYGYTF
TGTGCCAGCAGCTCGCTCGTAGGGGGTTATGGCTACACCTTC
>once|TRBJ2-5|TRBD1|TRBV4-1
CASSHGHLTGGSETQYF
TGCGCCAGCAGCCACGGTCATCTGACAGGGGGCTCAGAGACCCAGTACTTC
>NA|TRBJ2-7|NA|TRBV28
CASRSGPHEQYF
TGTGCCAGCAGGTCGGGGCCCCACGAGCAGTACTTC
>few|TRBJ1-1|NA|TRBV7-9
CASSLEGGEAFF
TGTGCCAGCAGCTTAGAAGGGGGAGAAGCTTTCTTT